This entry features one T cell receptor beta chain sequence. Trimming cost V 5 bases and J 1 base, with 11 bases left between them. CDR1 and CDR2 (germline): SGHRS, YFSETQ. The CDR3 loop spans 14 amino acids. The sample originates from a study of T-cell reconstitution after alpha-beta-depleted transplantation in children. Preparation of the TCRbeta library used unique molecular identifiers. In TCRdb, the PCR reads were re-called with MiXCR into one record per CDR3 protein. Among roughly 170,000 distinct CDR3 sequences listed, approximately 6.6% were seen once. This sequence was found in a human donor who donated a stem cell graft to a child with Wiskott-Aldrich syndrome. This chain links TRBV5-1 with TRBJ2-3; no clear D. The source material was PBMCs from the stem cell graft donor, sampled from the stem cell graft. Written as DNA, the CDR3 is TGCGCCAGCAGGCCCTTTTCGGGCACAGATACGCAGTATTTT. Protein sequence: CASRPFSGTDTQYF.